This TCR beta chain originates from a study of T cell responses to AZD1222 COVID-19 vaccine (dated by TCRdb to the early 2020s). Looking at the study overall: A total of 230 to 250 trial participants underwent TCR sequencing, of whom roughly 210 had received two doses of AZD1222 and some 25 had received two doses of the MenACWY control vaccine. Trial participants were enrolled by age into 18-55, 56-69 and 70-plus year subgroups, with roughly 150, 30 and 60 TCR-sequenced participants respectively.

This specimen's time point label, interpreted: about 28 days (+/-7) after the second vaccine dose. AZD1222 recipients given second doses at about 4 weeks or at about 12 weeks were pooled, since spike-specific TCR depth and breadth were not found to differ between the two schedules. Vaccinee samples were obtained from the UK trials COV001 and COV002, which included a single-blind randomized controlled phase 2/3 trial of AZD1222 (ChAdOx1 nCoV-19) in healthy adults. For TCRbeta chain sequencing, PBMC samples from trial participants were taken at day 0 and at day 28 after the second dose. Results and caveats for the whole study, not just this receptor: Epitopes outside the regions mutated in the B.1.351 and B.1.1.7 variants were reportedly recognized by nearly half of the unique spike-specific TCRs. CD4 TCRs associated with the vaccine covered the entire spike protein, and the dominant responses were in regions 160-218 and 743-854. Spike-specific TCR breadth and depth rose significantly after two AZD1222 doses compared with day 0 and with MenACWY recipients. Because no day 14 peak-response samples were available, the repertoires could be characterized only after the peak T cell response. Conclusions about previously exposed vaccinees are limited, since just 5 or 6 AZD1222 recipients were seropositive for SARS-CoV-2 at baseline. The 56-69-year group was small, and its depth increase did not reach significance, likely because of low power. Most participants were white British and females outnumbered males, and the authors suggested that clonal diversity may have been underestimated.

Including cysteine and phenylalanine, the CDR3 has 14 amino acids. The only DNA kept is the CDR3, 42 bases in frame from the first base. The junction carries 12 bases between V and J, which are trimmed by 7 bases and 1 base respectively. In the germline V gene (reference sequence), CDR1 corresponds to MNHEY and CDR2 to SMNVEV. The CDR3 regions of human TCRbeta chains were analyzed by immunosequencing. The authors processed their data as follows. TCRs in the repertoires were compared against a reference library of SARS-CoV-2-specific TCRs that had been generated with the MIRA antigen-specificity platform. Breadth meant the fraction of unique TCRs that were SARS-CoV-2-associated, whereas depth meant the fraction of total T cells that were SARS-CoV-2-associated. Using the MIRA data, each spike-specific TCR was assigned both to the spike region to which the TCR was reactive and to a CD4 or CD8 class. Log10-transformed breadth and depth values were compared by one-way ANOVA with Sidak's multiple comparisons tests. This is the immuneACCESS table as TCRdb keeps it, with only in-frame sequences that have V and J called. A part of the clones is gone; compared with another copy, unresolved V genes explain less than half, and the rest is unexplained. V, J and clone size reflect that table, while D and trimming were determined from the DNA. The sample contains 86,000 or so clones, 85% to 90% of them found a single time. 6.9% of the sample is in the top ten clones.

Of note for this clone: Its antigen is not yet known. No much larger clone is present one base from it, and per-base qualities are unavailable.

The clonotype was recovered from an adult who received the AZD1222 COVID-19 vaccine. The chain is assembled from TRBV27 and TRBJ2-3, with TRBD1 tentatively as D gene (6 bases match). The sequenced sample was peripheral blood, obtained 28 days after the second AZD1222 dose. CDR3 region: CASKARGGTDTQYF. The nucleotides are TGTGCCAGCAAGGCCAGGGGAGGCACAGATACGCAGTATTTT.